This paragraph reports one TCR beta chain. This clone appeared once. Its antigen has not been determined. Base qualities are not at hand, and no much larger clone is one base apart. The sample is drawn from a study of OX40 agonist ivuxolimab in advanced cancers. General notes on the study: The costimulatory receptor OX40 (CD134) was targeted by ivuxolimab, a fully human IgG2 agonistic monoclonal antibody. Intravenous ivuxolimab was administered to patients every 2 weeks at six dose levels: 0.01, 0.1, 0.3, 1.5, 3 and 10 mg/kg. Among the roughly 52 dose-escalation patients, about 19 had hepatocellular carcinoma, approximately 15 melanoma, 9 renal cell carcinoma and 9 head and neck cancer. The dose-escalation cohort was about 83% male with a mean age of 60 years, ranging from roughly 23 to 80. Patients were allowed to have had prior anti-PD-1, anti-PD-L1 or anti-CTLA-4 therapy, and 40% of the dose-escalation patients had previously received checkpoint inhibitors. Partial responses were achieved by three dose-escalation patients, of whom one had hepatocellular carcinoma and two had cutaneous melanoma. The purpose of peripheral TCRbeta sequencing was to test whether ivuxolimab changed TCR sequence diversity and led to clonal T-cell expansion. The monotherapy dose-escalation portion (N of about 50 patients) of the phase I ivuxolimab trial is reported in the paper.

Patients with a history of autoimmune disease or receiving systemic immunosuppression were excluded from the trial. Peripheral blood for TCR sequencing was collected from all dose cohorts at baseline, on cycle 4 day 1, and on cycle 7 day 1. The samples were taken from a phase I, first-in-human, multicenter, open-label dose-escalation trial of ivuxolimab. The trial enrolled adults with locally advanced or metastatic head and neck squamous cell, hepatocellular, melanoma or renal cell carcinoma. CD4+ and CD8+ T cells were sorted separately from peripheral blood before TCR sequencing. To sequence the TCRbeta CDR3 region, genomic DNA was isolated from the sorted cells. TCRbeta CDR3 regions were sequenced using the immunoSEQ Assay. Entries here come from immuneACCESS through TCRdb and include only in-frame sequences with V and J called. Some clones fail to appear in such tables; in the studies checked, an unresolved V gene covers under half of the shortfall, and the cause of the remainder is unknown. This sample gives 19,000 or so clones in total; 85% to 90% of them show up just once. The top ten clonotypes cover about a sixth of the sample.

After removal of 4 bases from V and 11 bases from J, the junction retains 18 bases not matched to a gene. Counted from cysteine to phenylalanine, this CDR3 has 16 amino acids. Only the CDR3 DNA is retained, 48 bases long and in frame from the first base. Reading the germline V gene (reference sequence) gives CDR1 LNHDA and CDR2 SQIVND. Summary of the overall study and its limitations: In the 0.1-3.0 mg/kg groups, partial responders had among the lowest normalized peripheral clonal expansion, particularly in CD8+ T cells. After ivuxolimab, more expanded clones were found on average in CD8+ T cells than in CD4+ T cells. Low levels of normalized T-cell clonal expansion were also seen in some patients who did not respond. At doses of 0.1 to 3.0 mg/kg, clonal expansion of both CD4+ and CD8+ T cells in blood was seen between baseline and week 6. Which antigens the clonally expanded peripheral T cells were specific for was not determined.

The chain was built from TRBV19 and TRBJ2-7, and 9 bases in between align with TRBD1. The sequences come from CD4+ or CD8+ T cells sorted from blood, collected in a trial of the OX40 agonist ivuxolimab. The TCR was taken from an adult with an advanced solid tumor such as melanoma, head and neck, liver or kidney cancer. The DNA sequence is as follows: TGTGCCAGTAGTAAGGGACAGGGCGAACGGGGAGATGGCAAGTACTTC. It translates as CASSKGQGERGDGKYF.